These T cell receptor beta chains were read from a single sample in a study of blood T cell repertoires in COVID-19. Sequencing used immunoSEQ multiplex PCR; TCRdb keeps in-frame clones, though not all of them. Among fewer than 400,000 clones listed, over 80% were seen once. The sequenced sample consisted of PBMCs or T cells enriched from blood (not recorded which). These receptors were obtained from a man aged 25-45 years who had recovered from COVID-19. Each CDR3 is given with its conserved first and last residue. Each record gives: V gene, J gene, CDR3 length, D gene, clone size, CDR3 protein, CDR3 DNA. The D gene is left open where the match is weak. The listing skips clone size in some rows; elsewhere it reads once, few, many or a size class.

V: TRBV28
J: TRBJ1-2
length: 12
D: NA
size: NA
CDR3: CASSPGDYGYTF
DNA: TGTGCCAGCAGCCCGGGGGACTATGGCTACACCTTC

V: TRBV7-2
J: TRBJ2-5
length: 15
D: TRBD2
size: once
CDR3: CASSPHGGTQETQYF
DNA: TGTGCCAGCAGCCCCCACGGGGGGACCCAAGAGACCCAGTACTTC

V: TRBV28
J: TRBJ2-7
length: 14
D: NA
size: NA
CDR3: CATWPSRSSYEQYF
DNA: TGTGCTACCTGGCCCTCGAGGAGCTCCTACGAGCAGTACTTC

V: TRBV2
J: TRBJ1-1
length: 13
D: NA
size: NA
CDR3: CASSADSNTEAFF
DNA: TGTGCCAGCAGTGCAGACAGCAACACTGAAGCTTTCTTT

V: TRBV11-3
J: TRBJ1-6
length: 14
D: NA
size: NA
CDR3: CASSVTGDNSPLHF
DNA: TGTGCCAGCAGCGTCACGGGAGATAATTCACCCCTCCACTTT

V: TRBV19
J: TRBJ2-1
length: 15
D: TRBD1
size: once
CDR3: CASSIGTGVGNEQFF
DNA: TGTGCCAGTAGTATAGGAACAGGGGTTGGGAATGAGCAGTTCTTC

V: TRBV2
J: TRBJ2-7
length: 12
D: NA
size: NA
CDR3: CASSPQGGGKYF
DNA: TGTGCCAGCAGCCCGCAGGGAGGCGGAAAGTACTTC

V: TRBV28
J: TRBJ2-5
length: 15
D: NA
size: NA
CDR3: CASTSSLPQGETQYF
DNA: TGTGCCAGCACCTCGAGTCTTCCCCAGGGAGAGACCCAGTACTTC

V: TRBV5-4
J: TRBJ2-3
length: 18
D: TRBD2
size: NA
CDR3: CASTTGGASGGSTDTQYF
DNA: TGTGCCAGCACCACCGGAGGGGCTAGCGGGGGGAGCACAGATACGCAGTATTTT

V: TRBV29-1
J: TRBJ2-5
length: 16
D: NA
size: NA
CDR3: CSEYLATGISQETQYF
DNA: TGCAGCGAGTACCTGGCGACAGGAATTAGCCAAGAGACCCAGTACTTC

V: TRBV19
J: TRBJ1-6
length: 14
D: NA
size: NA
CDR3: CASSIAGGRTPLHF
DNA: TGTGCCAGTAGTATTGCGGGGGGTAGAACACCCCTCCACTTT

V: TRBV15
J: TRBJ2-3
length: 16
D: NA
size: NA
CDR3: CATSMGGAPGTDTQYF
DNA: TGTGCCACCAGCATGGGGGGGGCGCCGGGAACAGATACGCAGTATTTT

V: TRBV19
J: TRBJ2-7
length: 16
D: TRBD2
size: NA
CDR3: CASSLGSGGVFHEQYF
DNA: TGTGCCAGTAGTCTCGGGAGCGGGGGGGTTTTCCACGAGCAGTACTTC

V: TRBV28
J: TRBJ1-2
length: 14
D: NA
size: NA
CDR3: CASSLRSPYYGYTF
DNA: TGTGCCAGCAGTTTGAGGTCTCCCTACTATGGCTACACCTTC

V: TRBV6-5
J: TRBJ1-5
length: 14
D: NA
size: NA
CDR3: CASSKTVSNQPQHF
DNA: TGTGCCAGCAGTAAGACAGTTAGCAATCAGCCCCAGCATTTT

V: TRBV7-9
J: TRBJ2-5
length: 14
D: TRBD1
size: many
CDR3: CASSLRTGQQTQYF
DNA: TGTGCCAGCAGCTTACGGACAGGCCAACAGACCCAGTACTTC

V: TRBV5-1
J: TRBJ2-7
length: 14
D: TRBD1
size: NA
CDR3: CASSHPGQSSEQYF
DNA: TGCGCCAGCAGCCATCCGGGACAGTCCTCCGAGCAGTACTTC

V: TRBV28
J: TRBJ1-2
length: 14
D: NA
size: NA
CDR3: CASSTPGRAGGYTF
DNA: TGTGCCAGCAGCACCCCTGGGAGGGCCGGGGGCTACACCTTC

V: TRBV5-5
J: TRBJ1-1
length: 14
D: NA
size: NA
CDR3: CASSNEFGDTEAFF
DNA: TGTGCCAGCAGCAATGAGTTCGGGGACACTGAAGCTTTCTTT

V: TRBV27
J: TRBJ1-4
length: 16
D: TRBD1
size: once
CDR3: CASSLGTGFLNEKLFF
DNA: TGTGCCAGCAGTTTGGGGACAGGGTTTCTTAATGAAAAACTGTTTTTT

V: TRBV30
J: TRBJ2-1
length: 15
D: NA
size: NA
CDR3: CAWSAYLAIYNEQFF
DNA: TGTGCCTGGAGTGCTTACCTAGCGATCTACAATGAGCAGTTCTTC

V: TRBV28
J: TRBJ1-2
length: 14
D: TRBD1
size: NA
CDR3: CASRAGQGVGGYTF
DNA: TGTGCCAGCAGGGCCGGACAGGGGGTGGGCGGCTACACCTTC

V: TRBV9
J: TRBJ1-1
length: 14
D: NA
size: NA
CDR3: CASSAVRVGTEAFF
DNA: TGTGCCAGCAGCGCCGTCCGGGTTGGCACTGAAGCTTTCTTT

V: TRBV6-5
J: TRBJ1-1
length: 14
D: NA
size: NA
CDR3: CASSYLGGHTEAFF
DNA: TGTGCCAGCAGTTACTTGGGGGGACACACTGAAGCTTTCTTT

V: TRBV4-2
J: TRBJ2-1
length: 17
D: TRBD2
size: NA
CDR3: CASSQERGLAGGPYQFF
DNA: TGTGCCAGCAGCCAAGAAAGGGGACTAGCGGGGGGGCCGTATCAGTTCTTC

V: TRBV27
J: TRBJ2-2
length: 17
D: TRBD2
size: NA
CDR3: CASSSLRGGIGTGELFF
DNA: TGTGCCAGCAGTTCCCTTCGGGGGGGCATCGGCACCGGGGAGCTGTTTTTT

V: TRBV7-9
J: TRBJ2-1
length: 18
D: NA
size: few
CDR3: CASSLGLLTRRSDNEQFF
DNA: TGTGCCAGCAGCTTAGGACTATTGACTAGAAGGAGCGACAATGAGCAGTTCTTC

V: TRBV19
J: TRBJ2-1
length: 17
D: TRBD2
size: NA
CDR3: CASSPGLAGGIIYEQFF
DNA: TGTGCCAGTAGCCCCGGACTAGCGGGGGGGATAATCTATGAGCAGTTCTTC

V: TRBV2
J: TRBJ2-7
length: 13
D: TRBD2
size: NA
CDR3: CASTSGDSYEQYF
DNA: TGTGCCAGTACTAGCGGGGACTCCTACGAGCAGTACTTC

V: TRBV30
J: TRBJ2-4
length: 11
D: TRBD1
size: NA
CDR3: CAWSGLGQGYF
DNA: TGTGCCTGGAGTGGTTTGGGACAGGGATACTTC

V: TRBV9
J: TRBJ2-7
length: 14
D: NA
size: NA
CDR3: CASSASGTHYEQYF
DNA: TGTGCCAGCAGCGCCTCCGGGACACACTACGAGCAGTACTTC

V: TRBV3-1/TRBV3-2
J: TRBJ1-2
length: 12
D: NA
size: NA
CDR3: CASSPGTYGYTF
DNA: TGTGCCAGCAGCCCGGGAACCTATGGCTACACCTTC

V: TRBV18
J: TRBJ1-5
length: 16
D: NA
size: NA
CDR3: CASSPRTDYSNQPQHF
DNA: TGTGCCAGCTCACCCCGGACAGATTATAGCAATCAGCCCCAGCATTTT

V: TRBV4-2
J: TRBJ2-7
length: 16
D: NA
size: NA
CDR3: CASSHPGGTGSYEQYF
DNA: TGTGCCAGCAGCCACCCGGGTGGCACAGGTTCCTACGAGCAGTACTTC

V: TRBV2
J: TRBJ2-5
length: 12
D: NA
size: NA
CDR3: CASGGTGETQYF
DNA: TGTGCCAGCGGGGGGACTGGGGAGACCCAGTACTTC

V: TRBV19
J: TRBJ1-5
length: 17
D: TRBD1
size: NA
CDR3: CASSSRTGRAFDQPQHF
DNA: TGTGCCAGTAGTTCCCGGACAGGGAGGGCCTTTGATCAGCCCCAGCATTTT

V: TRBV24-1
J: TRBJ2-3
length: 14
D: TRBD1
size: NA
CDR3: CATSDAQGADTQYF
DNA: TGTGCCACCAGTGATGCGCAGGGGGCAGATACGCAGTATTTT

V: TRBV2
J: TRBJ1-1
length: 13
D: NA
size: NA
CDR3: CASLREMNTEAFF
DNA: TGTGCCAGTCTACGTGAGATGAACACTGAAGCTTTCTTT

V: TRBV28
J: TRBJ1-5
length: 15
D: NA
size: once
CDR3: CASSFEGGVGQPQHF
DNA: TGTGCCAGCAGTTTTGAGGGGGGGGTAGGTCAGCCCCAGCATTTT

V: TRBV30
J: TRBJ1-5
length: 14
D: NA
size: NA
CDR3: CAWSPILSNQPQHF
DNA: TGTGCCTGGAGTCCAATACTTAGCAATCAGCCCCAGCATTTT

V: TRBV19
J: TRBJ2-2
length: 14
D: NA
size: once
CDR3: CASGPGGGDRELFF
DNA: TGTGCCAGTGGCCCCGGAGGTGGAGATAGGGAGCTGTTTTTT

V: TRBV5-4
J: TRBJ2-1
length: 15
D: TRBD2
size: NA
CDR3: CASSLKRGPDNEQFF
DNA: TGTGCCAGCAGCCTAAAGCGGGGGCCAGACAATGAGCAGTTCTTC

V: TRBV29-1
J: TRBJ1-4
length: 14
D: TRBD1
size: NA
CDR3: CSVSAGTGGEKLFF
DNA: TGCAGCGTCAGCGCCGGGACAGGGGGTGAAAAACTGTTTTTT

V: TRBV28
J: TRBJ1-1
length: 16
D: TRBD1
size: NA
CDR3: CASSLGTGAYNTEAFF
DNA: TGTGCCAGCAGTTTAGGGACAGGGGCTTATAACACTGAAGCTTTCTTT

V: TRBV7-9
J: TRBJ2-7
length: 14
D: TRBD1
size: NA
CDR3: CASSLVDRAYEQYF
DNA: TGTGCCAGCAGCTTAGTTGACAGGGCCTACGAGCAGTACTTC

V: TRBV5-1
J: TRBJ1-4
length: 15
D: NA
size: NA
CDR3: CASSLAGAPNEKLFF
DNA: TGCGCCAGCAGCTTGGCAGGGGCGCCTAATGAAAAACTGTTTTTT

V: TRBV27
J: TRBJ2-1
length: 16
D: NA
size: NA
CDR3: CASSLSGGERYNEQFF
DNA: TGTGCCAGCAGTTTATCGGGCGGGGAAAGGTACAATGAGCAGTTCTTC

V: TRBV20-1
J: TRBJ1-1
length: 11
D: NA
size: NA
CDR3: CRRTANTEAFF
DNA: TGCAGGAGGACAGCGAACACTGAAGCTTTCTTT

V: TRBV6-5
J: TRBJ1-1
length: 13
D: TRBD1
size: once
CDR3: CASRPTGAQTAFF
DNA: TGTGCCAGCAGACCGACAGGGGCCCAGACAGCTTTCTTT

V: TRBV5-1
J: TRBJ1-6
length: 16
D: NA
size: NA
CDR3: CASRTQGVAHNSPLHF
DNA: TGCGCCAGCCGCACCCAGGGCGTCGCCCATAATTCACCCCTCCACTTT

V: TRBV30
J: TRBJ1-1
length: 15
D: NA
size: NA
CDR3: CAWGPGPGVNTEAFF
DNA: TGTGCCTGGGGCCCTGGGCCGGGAGTTAACACTGAAGCTTTCTTT

V: TRBV4-2
J: TRBJ1-3
length: 16
D: NA
size: NA
CDR3: CASSQGGLQGGNTIYF
DNA: TGTGCCAGCAGCCAAGGAGGCCTCCAGGGGGGAAACACCATATATTTT

V: TRBV6-5
J: TRBJ1-1
length: 11
D: NA
size: NA
CDR3: CASGGGVEAFF
DNA: TGTGCCAGTGGGGGGGGCGTTGAAGCTTTCTTT

V: TRBV7-6
J: TRBJ1-1
length: 15
D: NA
size: once
CDR3: CASSLGWAQETEAFF
DNA: TGTGCCAGCAGCTTAGGCTGGGCTCAGGAAACTGAAGCTTTCTTT